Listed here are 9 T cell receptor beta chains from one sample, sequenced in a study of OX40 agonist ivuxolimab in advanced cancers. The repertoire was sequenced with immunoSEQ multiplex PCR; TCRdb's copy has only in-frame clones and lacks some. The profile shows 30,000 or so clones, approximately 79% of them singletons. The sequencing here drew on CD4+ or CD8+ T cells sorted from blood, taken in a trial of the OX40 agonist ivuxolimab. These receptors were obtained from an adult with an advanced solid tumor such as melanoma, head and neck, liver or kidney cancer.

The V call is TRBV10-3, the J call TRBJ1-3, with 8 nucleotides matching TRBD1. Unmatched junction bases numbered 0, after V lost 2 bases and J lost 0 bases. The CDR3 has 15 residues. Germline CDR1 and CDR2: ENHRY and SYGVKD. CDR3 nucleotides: TGTGCCATCAGTGAGGGGACAGGCTCTGGAAACACCATATATTTT. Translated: CAISEGTGSGNTIYF.

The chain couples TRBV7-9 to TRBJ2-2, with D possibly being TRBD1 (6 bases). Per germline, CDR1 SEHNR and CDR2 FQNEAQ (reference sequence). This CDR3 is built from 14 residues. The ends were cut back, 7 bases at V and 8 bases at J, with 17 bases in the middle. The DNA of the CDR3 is TGTGCCAGCACACCCATCAGGGGCATAGGGGAGCTGTTTTTT. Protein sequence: CASTPIRGIGELFF.

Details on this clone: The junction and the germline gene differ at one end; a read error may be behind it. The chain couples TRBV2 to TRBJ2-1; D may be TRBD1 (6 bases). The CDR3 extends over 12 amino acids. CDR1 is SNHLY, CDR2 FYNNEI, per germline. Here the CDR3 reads CASTPTGPIPLF. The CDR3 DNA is TGTGCCAGCACTCCGACAGGACCCATCCCGCTCTTC.

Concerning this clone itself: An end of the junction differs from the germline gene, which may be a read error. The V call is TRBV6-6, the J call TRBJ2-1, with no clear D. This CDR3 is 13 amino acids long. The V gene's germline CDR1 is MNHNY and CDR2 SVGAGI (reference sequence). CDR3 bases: TGTGCCGGCAGTAGGACCTCGAAGGACGAGCAGTTCTTC. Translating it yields CAGSRTSKDEQFF.

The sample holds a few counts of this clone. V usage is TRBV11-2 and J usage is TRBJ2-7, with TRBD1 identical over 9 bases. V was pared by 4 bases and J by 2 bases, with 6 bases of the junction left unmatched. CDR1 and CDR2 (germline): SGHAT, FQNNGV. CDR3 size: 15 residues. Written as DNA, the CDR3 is TGTGCCAGCAGCTCCTACAGGGGGCAGGCCTACGAGCAGTACTTC. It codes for CASSSYRGQAYEQYF. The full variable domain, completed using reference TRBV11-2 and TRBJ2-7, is EAGVAQSPRYKIIEKRQSVAFWCNPISGHATLYWYQQILGQGPKLLIQFQNNGVVDDSQLPKDRFSAERLKGVDSTLKIQPAKLEDSAVYLCASSSYRGQAYEQYFGPGTRLTVT.

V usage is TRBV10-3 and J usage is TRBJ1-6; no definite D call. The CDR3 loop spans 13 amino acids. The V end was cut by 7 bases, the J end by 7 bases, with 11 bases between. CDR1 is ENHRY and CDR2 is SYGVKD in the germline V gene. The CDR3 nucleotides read TGTGCCATCACAGCAGAAGAAAATTCACCCCTCCACTTT. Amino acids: CAITAEENSPLHF.

The CDR3 DNA reads as TGTGCCAGCAGTTCTAGGACTAGCGGGGAGGAGACCCAGTACTTC. It codes for CASSSRTSGEETQYF. This chain joins TRBV2 and TRBJ2-5, with TRBD2 matching over 12 bases. Germline loops: CDR1 SNHLY, CDR2 FYNNEI. V lost 5 bases to trimming and J lost 5 bases; unmatched junction nucleotides: 6. The CDR3 is 15 amino acids.

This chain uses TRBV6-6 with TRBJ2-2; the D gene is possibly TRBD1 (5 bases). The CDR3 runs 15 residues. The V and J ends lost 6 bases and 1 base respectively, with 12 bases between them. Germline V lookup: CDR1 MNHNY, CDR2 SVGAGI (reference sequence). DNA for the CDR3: TGTGCCAGCAGCGAAGACAGTTGGAACACCGGGGAGCTGTTTTTT. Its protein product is CASSEDSWNTGELFF.

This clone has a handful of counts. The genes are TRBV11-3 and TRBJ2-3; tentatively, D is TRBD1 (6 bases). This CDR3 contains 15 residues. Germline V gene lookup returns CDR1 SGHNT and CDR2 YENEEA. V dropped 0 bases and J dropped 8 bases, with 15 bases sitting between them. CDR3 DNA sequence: TGTGCCAGCAGCTTAGATCAAGAGGGGGTAGGTACGCAGTATTTT. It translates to CASSLDQEGVGTQYF.